This passage covers 21 T cell receptor beta chains from one sample sequenced in a study of graft-versus-host responses after intestinal transplantation. Here immunoSEQ multiplex PCR was the method, and the copy in TCRdb shows in-frame clones only, minus some. The sample lists tens of thousands of clones; roughly 93% were seen once. The starting material was PBMCs, obtained approximately ten weeks after intestinal transplant. These TCRs come from a human patient who received an intestinal transplant, so some T cells may come from the graft donor.

The rearrangement uses TRBV11-3 and TRBJ2-5, with D unclear. V lost 5 bases and J lost 2, with 6 bases in between. Germline loops: CDR1 SGHNT, CDR2 YENEEA. CDR3 length: 12 amino acids. The CDR3: CASSILQETQYF. CDR3 in DNA: TGTGCCAGCAGCATCCTTCAAGAGACCCAGTACTTC.

The V gene is TRBV7-2, the J gene TRBJ2-7; 7 bases map to TRBD2. CDR1 is SGHTA, CDR2 FQGNSA, per germline. V was clipped by 1 base and J by 6 bases; unmatched bases: 6. The CDR3 length is 14 residues. CDR3 sequence (DNA): TGTGCCAGCAGCTTAGAAGGGACTATGCGCGAGCAGTACTTC. Its protein is CASSLEGTMREQYF.

V gene TRBV29-1 combines with J gene TRBJ2-7; D unresolved. Germline CDR1 and CDR2: SQVTM and ANQGSEA. The V end lost 7 bases, the J end lost 4 bases, and 11 bases lay between the germline ends. The CDR3 runs 11 residues. CDR3 sequence (DNA): TGCAGCGCCGAGGCAGGTTACGAGCAGTACTTC. This codes for CSAEAGYEQYF.

The chain links TRBV6-6 to TRBJ1-1, with D possibly TRBD1 on 6 matching bases. CDR1 and CDR2 from the germline V gene are MNHNY and SVGAGI (reference sequence). This CDR3 region has 15 residues. Trimming took 2 bases from V and 1 from J, leaving 11 bases between them. The CDR3 coding sequence is TGTGCCAGCAGTTACGCCAGGGGACCGAACACTGAAGCTTTCTTT. Amino acid sequence: CASSYARGPNTEAFF.

The chain recombines TRBV9 with TRBJ2-3; D unresolved. This CDR3 contains 15 residues. V lost 0 bases and J 0 bases, leaving 8 bases between the germline ends. Germline CDR1 SGDLS, CDR2 YYNGEE. Written as DNA, the CDR3 is TGTGCCAGCAGCGTAGGTTTAACTAGCACAGATACGCAGTATTTT. This sequence encodes CASSVGLTSTDTQYF.

V and J are TRBV7-9 and TRBJ1-1; D is undetermined. This CDR3 region has 14 residues. Germline-derived CDR1 and CDR2 are SEHNR and FQNEAQ (reference sequence). The ends were cut back, 3 bases at V and 4 bases at J, with 12 bases in the middle. The CDR3 nucleotides read TGTGCCAGCAGCTTCAGTTTTGGTCGCACTGAAGCTTTCTTT. Its translation: CASSFSFGRTEAFF.

This clone has only a few counts. The CDR3 DNA reads as TGTGCCAGCGGAAATCAGCCCCAGCATTTT. Translating it yields CASGNQPQHF. The V and J genes are TRBV19 and TRBJ1-5, with D uncertain. This CDR3 has 10 residues. Deletions cut 9 bases from V and 4 bases from J, with 4 bases between. Germline-derived CDR1 and CDR2 are LNHDA and SQIVND (reference sequence).

The chain carries TRBV9 and TRBJ2-3, with unresolved D. The CDR3 extends over 13 amino acids. Trimming pared 3 bases from V and 2 bases from J, leaving 7 bases between. CDR1 SGDLS and CDR2 YYNGEE come from the germline V gene. CDR3 region: CASSAGVTDTQYF. CDR3 bases: TGTGCCAGCAGCGCTGGGGTCACAGATACGCAGTATTTT. The whole variable domain, remainder taken from reference TRBV9 and TRBJ2-3, is DSGVTQTPKHLITATGQRVTLRCSPRSGDLSVYWYQQSLDQGLQFLIQYYNGEERAKGNILERFSAQQFPDLHSELNLSSLELGDSALYFCASSAGVTDTQYFGPGTRLTVL.

The chain employs TRBV6-5 and TRBJ1-5; TRBD1 agrees at 9 bases. CDR1 is MNHEY, CDR2 SVGAGI, per germline. The CDR3 contains 15 residues. J gave up 3 bases and V 2 bases, and 2 bases lay outside the gene matches. The CDR3 DNA is TGTGCCAGCAGTTACGGGACAGGGACCAATCAGCCCCAGCATTTT. It encodes CASSYGTGTNQPQHF.

The chain couples TRBV7-9 to TRBJ1-2; 9 positions agree with TRBD1. Trimming took 4 bases from V and 2 from J; bases not matched to a gene: 11. Germline loops: CDR1 SEHNR, CDR2 FQNEAQ (reference sequence). The CDR3 is 17 residues long. In DNA, the CDR3 is TGTGCCAGCAGCTCGGAAACAACGGACAGGGGAAACTATGGCTACACCTTC. It translates to CASSSETTDRGNYGYTF.

The chain is built from TRBV11-2 and TRBJ2-2; either TRBD1 or TRBD2 may supply D (6 bases each). V gave up 3 bases and J gave up 6 bases, with 11 bases separating them. The germline V gene has CDR1 SGHAT and CDR2 FQNNGV. The CDR3 is made up of 14 amino acids. The CDR3 DNA is TGTGCCAGCAGCTTGGGGGGCCGGCCCGGGGAGCTGTTTTTT. Protein: CASSLGGRPGELFF. The entire variable domain, with the rest obtained from reference TRBV11-2 and TRBJ2-2, is as follows: EAGVAQSPRYKIIEKRQSVAFWCNPISGHATLYWYQQILGQGPKLLIQFQNNGVVDDSQLPKDRFSAERLKGVDSTLKIQPAKLEDSAVYLCASSLGGRPGELFFGEGSRLTVL.

There are a few counts of this clone. This sequence joins TRBV14 and TRBJ2-2, with 9 nucleotides matching TRBD2. The V gene's germline CDR1 is SGHDN and CDR2 FVKESK. The CDR3 is made up of 17 amino acids. After removal of 3 bases from V and 3 bases from J, the junction contained 8 bases not matched to a gene. As DNA, the CDR3 is TGTGCCAGCAGCCAGGGCCATAGCGGGAGAGACACCGGGGAGCTGTTTTTT. This codes for CASSQGHSGRDTGELFF.

A single count supports this clone. This sequence joins TRBV5-4 and TRBJ2-3, with D unclear. This CDR3 has 10 amino acids. Trimming cost V 4 bases and J 3 bases, with 0 bases left between them. Germline values: CDR1 SGHNT, CDR2 YYREEE (reference sequence). CDR3 sequence (DNA): TGTGCCAGCAGCACAGATACGCAGTATTTT. Translating it yields CASSTDTQYF.

This chain connects TRBV19 to TRBJ2-7; 9 bases are a match to TRBD1. V was pared by 2 bases and J by 4 bases, with 3 bases of the junction left unmatched. Germline CDR1 is LNHDA and CDR2 is SQIVND (reference sequence). The CDR3 extends over 14 amino acids. This chain's CDR3 is CASSIMDRGYEQYF. The CDR3 nucleotides read TGTGCCAGTAGTATAATGGACAGGGGATACGAGCAGTACTTC. The variable domain in full, with the rest retrieved from reference TRBV19 and TRBJ2-7, is DGGITQSPKYLFRKEGQNVTLSCEQNLNHDAMYWYRQDPGQGLRLIYYSQIVNDFQKGDIAEGYSVSREKKESFPLTVTSAQKNPTAFYLCASSIMDRGYEQYFGPGTRLTVT.

This rearrangement joins TRBV27 to TRBJ1-2; TRBD1 might be the D (5 bases). Trimming took off 6 bases at V and 4 bases at J, with 18 bases between the two ends. Germline CDR1 is MNHEY and CDR2 is SMNVEV (reference sequence). There are 15 residues in the CDR3. CDR3 sequence reads: CASSPTGGTGYGYTF. The CDR3 region has the DNA TGTGCCAGCAGCCCGACTGGGGGAACGGGCTATGGCTACACCTTC.

The chain carries TRBV2 and TRBJ2-7; the D gene is possibly TRBD1 (5 bases). Trimming stripped 4 bases from V and 5 bases from J, with 18 bases between. CDR1 and CDR2 from the germline V gene are SNHLY and FYNNEI. This CDR3 has 15 residues. The CDR3 DNA reads TGTGCCAGCAGTGGTCTTCTACAGGAACCCCACGAGCAGTACTTC. Its translation: CASSGLLQEPHEQYF.

This chain connects TRBV11-3 to TRBJ2-1; D ambiguous. V was trimmed by 5 bases and J by 7 bases, leaving 18 bases between them. Germline V gives CDR1 SGHNT, CDR2 YENEEA. This CDR3 has 15 amino acids. The CDR3 DNA follows: TGTGCCAGCAGCATGACTCCGGTGTTAAGGAATGAGCAGTTCTTC. Its translation: CASSMTPVLRNEQFF. Full variable domain (rest looked up from reference TRBV11-3 and TRBJ2-1): EAGVVQSPRYKIIEKKQPVAFWCNPISGHNTLYWYLQNLGQGPELLIRYENEEAVDDSQLPKDRFSAERLKGVDSTLKIQPAELGDSAVYLCASSMTPVLRNEQFFGPGTRLTVL.

This clone showed up just once. The chain employs TRBV27 and TRBJ2-1, with D unclear. V lost 5 bases and J lost 7, with 9 bases in between. From germline, CDR1 is MNHEY and CDR2 SMNVEV (reference sequence). This CDR3 comprises 12 residues. CDR3 protein: CASSQQRNEQFF. The CDR3 nucleotides read TGTGCCAGCAGTCAACAGCGTAATGAGCAGTTCTTC.

This clone has only one observation. The rearrangement links TRBV5-5 to TRBJ1-5; D call uncertain. The ends were cut back, 2 bases at V and 6 bases at J, with 6 bases in the middle. The CDR3 extends over 12 amino acids. The germline V gene encodes CDR1 SGHKS and CDR2 YYEKEE (reference sequence). CDR3 bases: TGTGCCAGCAGCTTTTGGGGTCAGCCCCAGCATTTT. The encoded protein is CASSFWGQPQHF.

The chain joins TRBV19 to TRBJ2-7, with 9 bases matching TRBD1. The CDR3 has 16 amino acids. V shed 3 bases and J 3 bases; nucleotides not matched to a gene: 9. Germline V gives CDR1 LNHDA, CDR2 SQIVND (reference sequence). DNA of the CDR3: TGTGCCAGTAGTATTCTGCAGGACAGGGGTGTCTACGAGCAGTACTTC. It yields the protein CASSILQDRGVYEQYF.

The gene calls are TRBV14 and TRBJ2-7; 7 nucleotides align to TRBD1. Germline CDR1 reads SGHDN; CDR2 reads FVKESK. CDR3 length: 15 amino acids. The V segment lost 3 bases and the J segment 6 bases; nucleotides outside the gene matches: 11. CDR3 in DNA: TGTGCCAGCAGCCAGAGTCGTAGGGGGCCCTCCGAGCAGTACTTC. This encodes CASSQSRRGPSEQYF. Variable domain in full (rest from reference TRBV14 and TRBJ2-7): EAGVTQFPSHSVIEKGQTVTLRCDPISGHDNLYWYRRVMGKEIKFLLHFVKESKQDESGMPNNRFLAERTGGTYSTLKVQPAELEDSGVYFCASSQSRRGPSEQYFGPGTRLTVT.